The rows below give T cell receptor beta chains drawn from one sample of a study of regulatory T cells in long-lasting Graves disease. One entry per CDR3 protein results from TCRdb running MiXCR on the multiplex PCR reads. The sample yields some 250,000 distinct CDR3 sequences, roughly 18% seen once. These same records also appear under a second study, on T cells in Graves' hyperthyroidism and ophthalmopathy.

The specimen was peripheral blood mononuclear cells (PBMCs), collected at new diagnosis, from a patient treated with antithyroid drugs. These receptor sequences come from a woman aged 25 to 39 with Graves disease. CDR3s include the opening cysteine and the closing phenylalanine or tryptophan. Each record gives: CDR3 protein, J gene, CDR3 length, V gene.

CASSQDFSAYEQYF	TRBJ2-7	14	TRBV3-1
CSVASGTGMTGELFF	TRBJ2-2	15	TRBV29-1
CASSPRQGLVTEAFF	TRBJ1-1	15	TRBV7-9
CASSDSPGTGELFF	TRBJ2-2	14	TRBV6-4
CASSGATDTQYF	TRBJ2-3	12	TRBV19
CASSPTRPLTKNIQYF	TRBJ2-4	16	TRBV12-3/TRBV12-4
CASSMTYGTGSLEQYF	TRBJ2-7	16	TRBV19
CASRFAGRNTEAFF	TRBJ1-1	14	TRBV12-3/TRBV12-4
CASSLNRGGNTIYF	TRBJ1-3	14	TRBV11-2
CSASPQDEQYF	TRBJ2-7	11	TRBV20-1
CASSYAPSGGSYEQYF	TRBJ2-7	16	TRBV5-1
CSAQEETQYF	TRBJ2-5	10	TRBV20-1
CASSYVYNEQFF	TRBJ2-1	12	TRBV5-6
CASSRPTSDDTDTQYF	TRBJ2-3	16	TRBV11-3
CASSIPGRSSYNEQFF	TRBJ2-1	16	TRBV19
CASGPGPGLEQYF	TRBJ2-7	13	TRBV12-5
CASSQDRGLAGVNEQFF	TRBJ2-1	17	TRBV3-1
CASSQVTLRGGGEQFF	TRBJ2-1	16	TRBV3-1
CASSPQGVRGYTF	TRBJ1-2	13	TRBV18
CASSKPEQGSAGELFF	TRBJ2-2	16	TRBV6-1
CASSLGAPSYEQYF	TRBJ2-7	14	TRBV12-3/TRBV12-4
CASSLTGNGEAFF	TRBJ1-1	13	TRBV11-1
CSARDSDVRSYEQYF	TRBJ2-7	15	TRBV20-1
CASSQDTLGHGYTF	NA	14	TRBV18
CASRGLAGGPGTGELFF	TRBJ2-2	17	TRBV6-1
CASSLGQVAGELFF	TRBJ2-2	14	TRBV5-1
CSAFRENIQYF	TRBJ2-4	11	TRBV20-1
CASTLDGNTIYF	TRBJ1-3	12	TRBV6-1
CASSSDGGSGNTIYF	TRBJ1-3	15	TRBV5-1
CASSLDRDEAFF	TRBJ1-1	12	TRBV7-8
CASSMGQGKNYGYTF	TRBJ1-2	15	TRBV7-2
CSATGREKAFF	TRBJ1-1	11	TRBV20-1
CASTTGGYGYTF	TRBJ1-2	12	TRBV7-3
CASSQRQGNNYGYTF	TRBJ1-2	15	TRBV4-1
CASSPDGSGADIQYF	TRBJ2-4	15	TRBV7-9
CASSRTGTGGGNQPQHF	TRBJ1-5	17	TRBV27
CASSRDRVNTEAFF	TRBJ1-1	14	TRBV27
CASSPQGGTGNTIYF	TRBJ1-3	15	TRBV12-3/TRBV12-4
CASSQDDGGGTEAFF	TRBJ1-1	15	TRBV4-2
CASREEFSGGPGNEQFF	TRBJ2-1	17	TRBV6-1
CASSVVLARLSETQYF	TRBJ2-5	16	TRBV9
CASSPLRNTEAFF	TRBJ1-1	13	TRBV6-1
CASSPLGVANEKLFF	TRBJ1-4	15	TRBV18